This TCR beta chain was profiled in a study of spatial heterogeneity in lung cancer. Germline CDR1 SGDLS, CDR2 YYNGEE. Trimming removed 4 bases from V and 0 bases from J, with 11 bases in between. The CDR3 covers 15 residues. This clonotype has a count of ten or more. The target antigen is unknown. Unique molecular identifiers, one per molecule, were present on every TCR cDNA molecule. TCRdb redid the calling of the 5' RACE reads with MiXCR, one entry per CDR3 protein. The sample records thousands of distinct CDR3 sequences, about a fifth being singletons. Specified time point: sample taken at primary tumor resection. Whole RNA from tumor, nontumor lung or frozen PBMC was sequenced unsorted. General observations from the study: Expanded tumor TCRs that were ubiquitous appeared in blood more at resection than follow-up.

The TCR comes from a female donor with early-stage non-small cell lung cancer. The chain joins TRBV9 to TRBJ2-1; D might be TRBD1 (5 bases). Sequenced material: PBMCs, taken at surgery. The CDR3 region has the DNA TGTGCCAGCAGCATGACAGAGAGCTCCTACAATGAGCAGTTCTTC. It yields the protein CASSMTESSYNEQFF.